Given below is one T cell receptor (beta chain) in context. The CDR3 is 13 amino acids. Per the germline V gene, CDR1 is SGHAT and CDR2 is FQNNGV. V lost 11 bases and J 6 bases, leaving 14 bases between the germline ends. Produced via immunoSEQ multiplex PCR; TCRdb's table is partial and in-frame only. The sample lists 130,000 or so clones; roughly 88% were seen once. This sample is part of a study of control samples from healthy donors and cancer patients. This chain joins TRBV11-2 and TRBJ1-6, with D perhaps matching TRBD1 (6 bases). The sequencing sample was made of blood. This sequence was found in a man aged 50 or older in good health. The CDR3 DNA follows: TGTGCCTGTGCCGGGACAACTAATTCACCCCTCCACTTT. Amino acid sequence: CACAGTTNSPLHF. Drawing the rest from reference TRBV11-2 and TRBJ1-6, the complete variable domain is EAGVAQSPRYKIIEKRQSVAFWCNPISGHATLYWYQQILGQGPKLLIQFQNNGVVDDSQLPKDRFSAERLKGVDSTLKIQPAKLEDSAVYLCACAGTTNSPLHFGNGTRLTVT.